The 7 T cell receptor gamma chains in this list originate from one sample, sequenced in a study of gamma-delta chains in newborns, infants, children. TCRdb reprocessed the reads through CATT. The top ten hold less than 50% of the sample, which has over 2,000 gamma-chain clones, less than 35% seen once. The sequencing input was blood. The receptor set was obtained from a child who was a newborn, infant or young child, either healthy, febrile or measles-vaccinated (not recorded which).

For this clone: At one end, the junction sequence differs from germline, possibly due to a read error. Other DNA sequences in this sample translate to the same CDR3. The chain has TRGV9 and TRGJP. Germline V CDR1 and CDR2: GITISATS, ISYDGTV (reference sequence). The CDR3 extends over 18 amino acids. CDR3 DNA: TGCGCCTTGTGGGAGGTGTATATTGTTGAGTTGGGCAAAAAAATCAAGGTATTT. This codes for CALWEVYIVELGKKIKVF.

J is TRGJP and V is TRGV9. The CDR3 loop spans 18 amino acids. Trimming removed 0 bases from V and 6 bases from J; junction bases left unmatched: 8. CDR1 and CDR2 from the germline V gene are GITISATS and ISYDGTV (reference sequence). The CDR3 reads CALWEVQERELGKKIKVF. As DNA, the CDR3 is TGTGCCTTGTGGGAGGTGCAGGAGCGAGAGTTGGGCAAAAAAATCAAGGTATTT.

This clone was counted a few times. A read error likely explains why the TCRdb protein, taken from a much larger clone, differs from this DNA's translation at residue 6; the protein shown is translated from the DNA. Additional DNA sequences in this sample encode the identical CDR3. CDR3 loop: CALWEGRELGKKIKVF. CDR3 sequence (DNA): TGTGCCTTGTGGGAGGGGAGGGAGTTGGGCAAAAAAATCAAGGTATTT. The chain links TRGV9 to TRGJP. This CDR3 has 16 residues. Trimming cost V 2 bases and J 7 bases; bases outside gene matches: 5. CDR1 and CDR2 from the germline V gene are GITISATS and ISYDGTV (reference sequence).

The chain recombines TRGV9 with TRGJ1 or TRGJ2. V was pared by 0 bases and J by 7 bases, with 9 bases of the junction left unmatched. The CDR3 has 14 residues. Germline V gives CDR1 GITISATS, CDR2 ISYDGTV (reference sequence). The CDR3 bases are TGTGCCTTGTGGGAGGTGAGGAACGGCTATAAGAAACTCTTT. Amino acid sequence: CALWEVRNGYKKLF.

This clone was seen a handful of times. The gene calls are TRGV8 and TRGJP1. J gave up 5 bases and V 4 bases, and 1 base lay outside the gene matches. CDR1 is VENAVY, CDR2 YDSYNSRV, per germline. The length of the CDR3 is 12 residues. The CDR3 region has the DNA TGTGCCACCTGGGAGACTGGTTGGTTCAAGATATTT. It codes for CATWETGWFKIF.

The sample holds a few counts of this clone. A much larger clone sits a single nucleotide away, making a read error possible. The V gene is TRGV9, the J gene TRGJP. CDR1 GITISATS and CDR2 ISYDGTV come from the germline V gene (reference sequence). The CDR3 covers 17 residues. The CDR3 is CALREVWQELGKKIKVF. The CDR3, as DNA: TGTGCCTTGCGGGAGGTTTGGCAAGAGTTGGGCAAAAAAATCAAGGTATTT.

This clone was found a few times. CDR3 sequence: CALWEVQSTRRYKKLF. The CDR3 nucleotides read TGTGCCTTGTGGGAGGTGCAAAGTACCCGTCGTTATAAGAAACTCTTT. V and J are TRGV9 and TRGJ1 or TRGJ2. The junction had 14 bases not matched to a gene; V was cut back by 0 bases and J by 6 bases. The CDR3 loop spans 16 amino acids. The germline CDR1 and CDR2 sequences are GITISATS and ISYDGTV (reference sequence).